These 17 T cell receptor beta chains share one sample of origin, sequenced in a study of T cells in Graves' hyperthyroidism and ophthalmopathy. Amplification of TCR beta CDR3 regions was performed using RNA transcripts as template. During a first-round RT-PCR of the TCR CDR3, the HTBI primer set was used. Each CDR3 protein gets one entry after TCRdb re-called the multiplex PCR reads with MiXCR. This table has some 490,000 distinct CDR3 sequences, about 20% appearing once. Sequencing was done on a sample of blood. All receptors derive from a woman in her seventies with Graves' ophthalmopathy.

The chain is built from TRBV5-1 and TRBJ2-3, with 7 bases matching TRBD2. CDR3 length: 17 residues. V gave up 0 bases and J gave up 2 bases; unmatched junction bases: 9. CDR1 and CDR2 (germline): SGHRS, YFSETQ. The CDR3: CASSLAGQGLPTDTQYF. The CDR3 DNA reads as TGCGCCAGCAGCTTGGCGGGTCAGGGACTACCCACAGATACGCAGTATTTT.

This clonotype occurred many times. In DNA form, the CDR3 reads TGTGCCAGCAATCCCCCCGGGACCAGCACAGATACGCAGTATTTT. This translates into CASNPPGTSTDTQYF. The chain employs TRBV28 and TRBJ2-3; D tentatively reads TRBD1 or TRBD2 (5 bases each). The CDR3 is 15 residues long. Looked up from germline, CDR1 is MDHEN and CDR2 is SYDVKM. V was clipped by 7 bases and J by 0 bases, with 14 bases between them.

The V gene is TRBV18, the J gene TRBJ2-1; the D gene is possibly TRBD1 (6 bases). CDR1 is KGHSH and CDR2 is LQKENI in the germline V gene. V dropped 5 bases and J dropped 8 bases, with 13 bases sitting between them. This CDR3 is built from 13 residues. The CDR3 region is CASSAQTGDEQFF. CDR3 DNA sequence: TGTGCCAGCTCAGCACAGACAGGCGATGAGCAGTTCTTC.

CDR3 sequence: CASSQDSGVETQYF. The CDR3 nucleotides are TGTGCCAGCAGCCAAGATAGTGGGGTTGAGACCCAGTACTTC. The chain joins TRBV3-1 to TRBJ2-5; unclear D gene. Trimming removed 0 bases at V and 5 bases at J, with 10 bases between. The CDR3 has 14 residues. Germline assignment: CDR1 LGHDT and CDR2 YNNKEL (reference sequence).

This clonotype came up many times. Compared with germline, one end of the junction differs, possibly owing to a read error. This rearrangement joins TRBV6-1 to TRBJ2-2; no definite D call. CDR3 size: 13 residues. Per the germline V gene, CDR1 is MNHNS and CDR2 is SASEGT. Here the CDR3 reads CASREGNTGELFF. DNA for the CDR3: TGTGCCAGCAGGGAAGGAAACACCGGGGAGCTGTTTTTT.

This rearrangement joins TRBV20-1 to TRBJ2-7, with D tentatively TRBD2 (5 bases). Trimming pared 3 bases from V and 0 bases from J, leaving 12 bases between. The CDR3 spans 14 residues. Per germline, CDR1 DFQATT and CDR2 SNEGSKA (reference sequence). CDR3 sequence reads: CSASGDRSSYEQYF. The CDR3 DNA reads as TGCAGTGCTAGCGGGGATCGTAGCTCCTACGAGCAGTACTTC.

This clonotype appeared many times. This chain uses TRBV28 with TRBJ1-4; the D is unclear. The germline V gene has CDR1 MDHEN and CDR2 SYDVKM. The CDR3 totals 14 residues. V lost 9 bases and J lost 7, with 18 bases in between. The CDR3 region is CASSVGVYGEKLFF. The CDR3, as DNA: TGTGCCAGTTCCGTTGGGGTATATGGTGAAAAACTGTTTTTT.

The chain carries TRBV6-2 or TRBV6-3 and TRBJ1-2; 7 bases are a match to TRBD1. CDR1 and CDR2 from the germline V gene are MNHEY and SVGEGT. V lost 7 bases and J lost 1; bases outside the gene matches: 6. The CDR3 contains 14 residues. In DNA, the CDR3 is TGTGCCAGCACGTACAGGGGTAATAACTATGGCTACACCTTC. Protein sequence: CASTYRGNNYGYTF.

This clonotype occurred a few times. The chain carries TRBV20-1 and TRBJ2-1, with 10 bases aligning to TRBD2. Per the germline V gene, CDR1 is DFQATT and CDR2 is SNEGSKA (reference sequence). Germline trimming cut 5 bases from V and 6 bases from J; bases unmatched to any gene: 10. The CDR3 has 15 amino acids. The CDR3 DNA sequence: TGCAGTGCTCAGCGAACTAGCGGGACGGTCAATGAGCAGTTCTTC. Amino acid sequence: CSAQRTSGTVNEQFF.

This rearrangement joins TRBV29-1 to TRBJ2-7; 9 nucleotides align to TRBD2. J gave up 2 bases and V 7 bases, and 9 bases lay outside the gene matches. The CDR3 spans 14 residues. The germline V gene has CDR1 SQVTM and CDR2 ANQGSEA. The CDR3 DNA sequence: TGCAGCGCATATGGACTAGCGAATACCTACGAGCAGTACTTC. It yields the protein CSAYGLANTYEQYF.

This clonotype was detected only once. V gene TRBV20-1 combines with J gene TRBJ2-7; 11 bases are shared with TRBD2. Germline V gene lookup returns CDR1 DFQATT and CDR2 SNEGSKA (reference sequence). The length of the CDR3 is 16 residues. V was pared by 3 bases and J by 5 bases, with 12 bases of the junction left unmatched. The CDR3 coding sequence is TGCAGTGCTAGGGTAGCGGGGGGGGAGGGGGTGCACGAGCAGTACTTC. It specifies CSARVAGGEGVHEQYF.

In this sample, this clonotype turned up many times. V and J are TRBV7-2 and TRBJ2-1; 8 bases are a match to TRBD2. With 5 bases clipped from V and 9 bases from J, the junction kept 9 bases outside the gene matches. There are 14 residues in the CDR3. From germline, CDR1 is SGHTA and CDR2 FQGNSA. CDR3 in amino acids: CASSPTGGVGEQFF. Here the CDR3 DNA reads TGTGCCAGCAGCCCCACGGGGGGGGTGGGTGAGCAGTTCTTC.

This chain joins TRBV5-4 and TRBJ2-3, with 12 bases fitting TRBD2. This CDR3 spans 18 amino acids. V shed 0 bases, J shed 1 base, and the junction held 6 bases outside the gene matches. Germline V lookup: CDR1 SGHNT, CDR2 YYREEE (reference sequence). CDR3 region: CASSLGTTSGSRTDTQYF. The CDR3 nucleotides read TGTGCCAGCAGCTTGGGGACGACTAGCGGGAGTCGCACAGATACGCAGTATTTT.

This clonotype showed up many times. The chain carries TRBV3-1 and TRBJ1-2; D is possibly TRBD1 (6 bases). The germline gives CDR1 LGHDT, CDR2 YNNKEL (reference sequence). This CDR3 region has 14 residues. Trimming pared 4 bases from V and 8 bases from J, leaving 17 bases between. The DNA of the CDR3 is TGTGCCAGCAGCCCCCGACAGGTACTGCGGGGCTACACCTTC. Its translation is CASSPRQVLRGYTF.

The table lists this clonotype with a few counts. The V and J genes are TRBV12-3 or TRBV12-4 and TRBJ1-1, with unresolved D. Trimming left V 5 bases short and J 4 bases short, with 11 bases between. The CDR3 consists of 13 residues. The CDR3 bases are TGTGCCAGCAGTGACGTCCCGGGCACTGAAGCTTTCTTT. Amino acid sequence: CASSDVPGTEAFF.

V usage is TRBV10-3 and J usage is TRBJ2-1; 10 nucleotides line up with TRBD2. After removal of 10 bases from V and 6 bases from J, the junction contained 12 bases not matched to a gene. This CDR3 region has 15 residues. CDR1 is ENHRY, CDR2 SYGVKD, per germline. CDR3 residues: CATRRPGTSANEQFF. The CDR3 DNA reads TGTGCCACGAGGAGGCCCGGGACTAGCGCCAATGAGCAGTTCTTC.

This clonotype was counted ten times or more. The rearrangement joins TRBV11-2 to TRBJ2-1; D is unresolved. V was trimmed by 1 base and J by 9 bases, leaving 10 bases between them. CDR3 size: 13 residues. The germline gives CDR1 SGHAT, CDR2 FQNNGV. The CDR3 loop is CASSLGLDGEQFF. In DNA form, the CDR3 reads TGTGCCAGCAGCTTAGGTCTTGACGGTGAGCAGTTCTTC.